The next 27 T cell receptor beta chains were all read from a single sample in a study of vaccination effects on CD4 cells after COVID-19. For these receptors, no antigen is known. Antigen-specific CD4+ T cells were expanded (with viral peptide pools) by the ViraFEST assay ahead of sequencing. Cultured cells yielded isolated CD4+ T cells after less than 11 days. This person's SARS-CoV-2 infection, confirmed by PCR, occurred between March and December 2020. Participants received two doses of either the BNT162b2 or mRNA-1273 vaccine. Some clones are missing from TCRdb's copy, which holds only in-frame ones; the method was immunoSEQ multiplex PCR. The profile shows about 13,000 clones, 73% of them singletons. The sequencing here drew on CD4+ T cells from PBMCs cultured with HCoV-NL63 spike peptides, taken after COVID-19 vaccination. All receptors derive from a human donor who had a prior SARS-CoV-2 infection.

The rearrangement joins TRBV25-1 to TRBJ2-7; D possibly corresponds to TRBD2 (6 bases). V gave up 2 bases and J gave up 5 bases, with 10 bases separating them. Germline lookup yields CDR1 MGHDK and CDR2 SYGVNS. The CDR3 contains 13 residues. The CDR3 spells CASSEIWGDEQYF. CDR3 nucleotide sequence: TGTGCCAGCAGTGAAATATGGGGGGACGAGCAGTACTTC.

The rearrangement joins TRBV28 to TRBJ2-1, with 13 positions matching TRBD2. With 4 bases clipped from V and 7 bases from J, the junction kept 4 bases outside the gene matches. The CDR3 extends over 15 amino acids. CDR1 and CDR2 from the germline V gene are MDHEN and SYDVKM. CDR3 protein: CASSSLAGGVNEQFF. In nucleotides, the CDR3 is TGTGCCAGCAGTTCACTAGCGGGAGGGGTAAATGAGCAGTTCTTC.

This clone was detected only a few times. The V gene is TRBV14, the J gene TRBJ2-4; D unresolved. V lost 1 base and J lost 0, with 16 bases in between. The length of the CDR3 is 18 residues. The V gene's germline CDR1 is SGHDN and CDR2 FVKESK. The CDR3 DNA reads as TGTGCCAGCAGCCAAGGAAGAAGGTCAGAACTAGCCAAAAACATTCAGTACTTC. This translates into CASSQGRRSELAKNIQYF.

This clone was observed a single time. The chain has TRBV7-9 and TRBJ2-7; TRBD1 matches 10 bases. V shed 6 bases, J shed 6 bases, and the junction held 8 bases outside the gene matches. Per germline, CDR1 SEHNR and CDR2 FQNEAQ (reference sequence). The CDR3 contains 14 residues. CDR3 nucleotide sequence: TGTGCCAGCAGGGAGGGACAGGGGTCCCTCGAGCAGTACTTC. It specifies CASREGQGSLEQYF.

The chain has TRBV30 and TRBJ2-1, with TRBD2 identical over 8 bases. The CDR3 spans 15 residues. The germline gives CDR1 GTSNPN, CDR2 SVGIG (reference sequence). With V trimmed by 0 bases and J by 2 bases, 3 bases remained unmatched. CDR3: CAWSVGSGAYNEQFF. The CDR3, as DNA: TGTGCCTGGAGTGTGGGTAGCGGGGCCTACAATGAGCAGTTCTTC.

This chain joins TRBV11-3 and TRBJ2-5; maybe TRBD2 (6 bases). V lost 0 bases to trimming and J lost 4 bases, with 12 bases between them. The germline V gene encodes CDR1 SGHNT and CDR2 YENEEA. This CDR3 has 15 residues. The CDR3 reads CASSLDGAGLETQYF. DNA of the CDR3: TGTGCCAGCAGCTTAGATGGGGCGGGACTAGAGACCCAGTACTTC.

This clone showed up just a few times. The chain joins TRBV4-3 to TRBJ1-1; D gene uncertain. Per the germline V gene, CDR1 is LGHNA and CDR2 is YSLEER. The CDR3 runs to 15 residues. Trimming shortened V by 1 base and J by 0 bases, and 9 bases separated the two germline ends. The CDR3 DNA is TGCGCCAGCAGCCAAGCGGTACAGATGAACACTGAAGCTTTCTTT. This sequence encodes CASSQAVQMNTEAFF.

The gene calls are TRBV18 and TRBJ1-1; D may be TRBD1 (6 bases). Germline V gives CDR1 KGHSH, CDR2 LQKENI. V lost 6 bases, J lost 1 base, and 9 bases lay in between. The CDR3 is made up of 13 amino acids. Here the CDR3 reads CASSGQSNTEAFF. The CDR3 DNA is TGTGCCAGCTCCGGACAGTCGAACACTGAAGCTTTCTTT.

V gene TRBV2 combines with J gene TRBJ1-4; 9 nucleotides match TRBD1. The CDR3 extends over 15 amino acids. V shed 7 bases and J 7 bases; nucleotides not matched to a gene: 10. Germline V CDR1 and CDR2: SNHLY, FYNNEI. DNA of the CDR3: TGTGCCAGCACAAGAAACAGGGGGCTTGGTGAAAAACTGTTTTTT. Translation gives CASTRNRGLGEKLFF.

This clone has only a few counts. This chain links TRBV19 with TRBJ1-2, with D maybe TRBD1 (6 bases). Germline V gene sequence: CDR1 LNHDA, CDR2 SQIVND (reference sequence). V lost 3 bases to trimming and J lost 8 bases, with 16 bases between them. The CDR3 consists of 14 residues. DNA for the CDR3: TGTGCCAGTAGTATTAGGGACACTGAATCCGGCTACACCTTC. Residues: CASSIRDTESGYTF.

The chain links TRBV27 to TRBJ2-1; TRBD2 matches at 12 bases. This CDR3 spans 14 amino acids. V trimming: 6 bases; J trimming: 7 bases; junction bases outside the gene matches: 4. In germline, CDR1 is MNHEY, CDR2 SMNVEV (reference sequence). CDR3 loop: CASRRLAGVNEQFF. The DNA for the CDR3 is TGTGCCAGCAGGCGACTAGCGGGGGTAAATGAGCAGTTCTTC.

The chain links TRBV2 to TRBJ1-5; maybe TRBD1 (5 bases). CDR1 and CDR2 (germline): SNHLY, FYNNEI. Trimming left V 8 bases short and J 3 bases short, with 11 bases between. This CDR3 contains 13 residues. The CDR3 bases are TGTGCCAGCTCCCGGGACCCCAATCAGCCCCAGCATTTT. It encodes CASSRDPNQPQHF.

CDR3 loop: CASSQTGISPLHF. CDR3 coding DNA: TGCGCCAGCAGCCAGACAGGGATTTCACCCCTCCACTTT. The chain recombines TRBV4-1 with TRBJ1-6; 7 bases line up with TRBD1. Trimming took 3 bases from V and 9 from J; bases not matched to a gene: 2. CDR3 length equals 13 residues. Per the germline V gene, CDR1 is MGHRA and CDR2 is YSYEKL.

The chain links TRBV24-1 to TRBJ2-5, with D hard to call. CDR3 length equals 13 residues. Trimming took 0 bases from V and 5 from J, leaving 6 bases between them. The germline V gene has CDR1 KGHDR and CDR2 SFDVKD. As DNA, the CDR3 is TGTGCCACCAGTGATTTGGTCGGTGAGACCCAGTACTTC. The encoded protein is CATSDLVGETQYF.

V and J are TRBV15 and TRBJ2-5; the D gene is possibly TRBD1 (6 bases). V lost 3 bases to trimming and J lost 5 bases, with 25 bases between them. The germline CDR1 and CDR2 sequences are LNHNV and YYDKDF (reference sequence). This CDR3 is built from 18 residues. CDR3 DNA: TGTGCCACCAGCAGGACGGGGCGGTTTGGGGGCGAAATGGAGACCCAGTACTTC. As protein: CATSRTGRFGGEMETQYF.

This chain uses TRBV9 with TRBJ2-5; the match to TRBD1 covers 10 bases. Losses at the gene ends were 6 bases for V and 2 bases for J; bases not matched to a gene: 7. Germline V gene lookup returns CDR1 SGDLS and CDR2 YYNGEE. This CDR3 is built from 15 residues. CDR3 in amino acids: CASTWGTGAQETQYF. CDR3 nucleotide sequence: TGTGCCAGCACCTGGGGGACAGGGGCACAAGAGACCCAGTACTTC.

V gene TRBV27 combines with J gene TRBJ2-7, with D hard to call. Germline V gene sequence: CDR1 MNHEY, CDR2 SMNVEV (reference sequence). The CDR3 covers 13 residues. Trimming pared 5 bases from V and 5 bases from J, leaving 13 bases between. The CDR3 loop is CASSKQPPDEQYF. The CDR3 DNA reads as TGTGCCAGCAGTAAACAGCCCCCGGACGAGCAGTACTTC.

The CDR3 region is CASSAESGNTEAFF. The CDR3 bases are TGTGCCAGCAGCGCCGAGTCAGGGAACACTGAAGCTTTCTTT. This rearrangement joins TRBV2 to TRBJ1-1; no reliable D call. CDR1 and CDR2 (germline): SNHLY, FYNNEI. The V gene lost 6 bases and the J gene lost 1 base, with 12 bases spanning the gap. CDR3 length: 14 amino acids.

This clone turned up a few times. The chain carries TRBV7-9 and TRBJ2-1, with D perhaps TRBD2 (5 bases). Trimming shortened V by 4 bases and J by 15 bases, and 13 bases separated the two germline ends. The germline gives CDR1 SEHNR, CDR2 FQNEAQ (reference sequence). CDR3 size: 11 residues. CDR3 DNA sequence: TGTGCCAGCAGCTCCGACTACAGCTGGTTCTTC. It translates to CASSSDYSWFF.

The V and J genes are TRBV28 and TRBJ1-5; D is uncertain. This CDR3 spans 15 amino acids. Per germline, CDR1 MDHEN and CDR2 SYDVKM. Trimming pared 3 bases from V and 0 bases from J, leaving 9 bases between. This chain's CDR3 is CASSFSDGSNQPQHF. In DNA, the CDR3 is TGTGCCAGCAGTTTCAGTGACGGTAGCAATCAGCCCCAGCATTTT.

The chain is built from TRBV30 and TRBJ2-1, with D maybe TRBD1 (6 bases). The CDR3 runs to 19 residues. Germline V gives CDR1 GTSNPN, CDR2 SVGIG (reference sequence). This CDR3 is CAIKPTGWAFDGIRSEQFF. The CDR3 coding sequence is TGTGCTATCAAACCTACAGGGTGGGCTTTTGATGGGATCCGTAGTGAGCAGTTCTTC.

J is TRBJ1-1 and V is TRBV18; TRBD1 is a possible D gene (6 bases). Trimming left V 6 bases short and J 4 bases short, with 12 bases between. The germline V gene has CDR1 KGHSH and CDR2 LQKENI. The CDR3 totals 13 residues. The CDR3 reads CASSLTGLTEAFF. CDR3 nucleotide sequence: TGTGCCAGCTCGTTAACAGGGCTCACTGAAGCTTTCTTT.

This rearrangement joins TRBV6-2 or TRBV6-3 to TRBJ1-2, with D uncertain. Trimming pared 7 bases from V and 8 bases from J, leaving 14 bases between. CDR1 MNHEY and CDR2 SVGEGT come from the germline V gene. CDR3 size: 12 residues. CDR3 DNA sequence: TGTGCCAGCACCCCATGGTATGGGGGCTACACCTTC. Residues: CASTPWYGGYTF.

The CDR3 DNA follows: TGTGCCATCAGTTTTACAGAAAACACTGAAGCTTTCTTT. Its translation: CAISFTENTEAFF. This sequence joins TRBV10-3 and TRBJ1-1; D uncertain. V was pared by 5 bases and J by 2 bases, with 9 bases between. Germline CDR1 and CDR2: ENHRY and SYGVKD. The CDR3 runs 13 residues.

In nucleotides, the CDR3 is TGTGCCAGCAGCTCATACAGCTACGAGCAGTACTTC. Encoded protein: CASSSYSYEQYF. The rearrangement uses TRBV11-3 and TRBJ2-7; D remains unclear. Trimming took off 4 bases at V and 3 bases at J, with 7 bases between the two ends. Per germline, CDR1 SGHNT and CDR2 YENEEA. The CDR3 runs to 12 residues.

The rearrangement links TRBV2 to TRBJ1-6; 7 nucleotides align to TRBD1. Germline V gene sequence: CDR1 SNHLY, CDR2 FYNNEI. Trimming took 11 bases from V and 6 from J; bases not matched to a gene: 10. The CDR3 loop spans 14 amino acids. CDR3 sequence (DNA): TGTGCCCTTATGAAGGGACAGCCTAATTCACCCCTCCACTTT. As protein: CALMKGQPNSPLHF.

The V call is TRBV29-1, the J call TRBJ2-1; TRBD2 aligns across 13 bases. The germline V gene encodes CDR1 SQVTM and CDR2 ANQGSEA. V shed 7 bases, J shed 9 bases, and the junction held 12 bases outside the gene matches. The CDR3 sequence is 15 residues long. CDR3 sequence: CSGMGLAGSRGEQFF. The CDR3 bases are TGCAGCGGAATGGGACTAGCGGGAAGTCGGGGTGAGCAGTTCTTC.